This T cell receptor (beta chain) was sequenced for a study of blood T cell repertoires in COVID-19. Followed over time, Seattle patients had been enrolled while infection was active. Libraries were prepared by immunoSEQ multiplex PCR; TCRdb keeps only in-frame clonotypes and omits some of them. The table records 380,000 or so clones, around nine tenths of them present only once. This CDR3 has 15 amino acids. Germline CDR1 reads GTSNPN; CDR2 reads SVGIG (reference sequence). V trimming: 5 bases; J trimming: 2 bases; junction bases outside the gene matches: 9. This chain connects TRBV30 to TRBJ1-5; 7 positions match TRBD1. The sequenced sample was peripheral blood. The sequence was collected from a woman aged 55-70 years with COVID-19, enrolled during active disease. The CDR3 DNA reads TGTGCCTGGGGACGAGGGGGCTTGGGCAATCAGCCCCAGCATTTT. Translating it yields CAWGRGGLGNQPQHF.